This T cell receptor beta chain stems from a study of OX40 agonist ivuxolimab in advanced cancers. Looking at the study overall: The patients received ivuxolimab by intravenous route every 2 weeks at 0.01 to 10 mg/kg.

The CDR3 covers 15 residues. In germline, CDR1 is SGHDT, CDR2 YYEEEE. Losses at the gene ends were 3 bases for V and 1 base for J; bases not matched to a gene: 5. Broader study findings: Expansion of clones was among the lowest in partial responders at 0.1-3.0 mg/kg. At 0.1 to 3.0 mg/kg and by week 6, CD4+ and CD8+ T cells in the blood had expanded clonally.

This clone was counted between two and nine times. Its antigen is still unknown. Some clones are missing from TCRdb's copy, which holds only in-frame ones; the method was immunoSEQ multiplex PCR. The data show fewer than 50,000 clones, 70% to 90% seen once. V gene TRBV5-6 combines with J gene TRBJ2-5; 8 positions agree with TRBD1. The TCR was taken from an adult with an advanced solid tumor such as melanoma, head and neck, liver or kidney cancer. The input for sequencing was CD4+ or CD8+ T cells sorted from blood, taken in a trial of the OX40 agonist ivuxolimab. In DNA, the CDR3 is TGTGCCAGCAGCTCGACCGACAGGGGCCAAGAGACCCAGTACTTC. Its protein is CASSSTDRGQETQYF.